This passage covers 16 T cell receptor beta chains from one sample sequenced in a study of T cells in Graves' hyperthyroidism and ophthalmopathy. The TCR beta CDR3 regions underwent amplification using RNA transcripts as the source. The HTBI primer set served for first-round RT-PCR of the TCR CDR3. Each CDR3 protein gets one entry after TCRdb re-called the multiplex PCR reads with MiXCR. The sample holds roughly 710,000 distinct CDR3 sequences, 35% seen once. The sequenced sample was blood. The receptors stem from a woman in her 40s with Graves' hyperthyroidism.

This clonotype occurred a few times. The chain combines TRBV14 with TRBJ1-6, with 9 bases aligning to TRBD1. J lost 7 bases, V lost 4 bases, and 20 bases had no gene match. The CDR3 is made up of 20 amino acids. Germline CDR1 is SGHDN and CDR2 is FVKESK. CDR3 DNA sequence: TGTGCCAGCAGCCCTGGACCGGGACAGGGAGGATCGTTTGGCAATTCACCCCTCCACTTT. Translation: CASSPGPGQGGSFGNSPLHF.

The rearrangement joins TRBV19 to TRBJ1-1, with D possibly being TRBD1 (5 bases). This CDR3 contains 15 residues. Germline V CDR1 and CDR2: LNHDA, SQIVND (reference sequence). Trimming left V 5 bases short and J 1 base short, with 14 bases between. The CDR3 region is CASSWGGGWNTEAFF. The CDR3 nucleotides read TGTGCCAGTAGTTGGGGCGGGGGATGGAACACTGAAGCTTTCTTT.

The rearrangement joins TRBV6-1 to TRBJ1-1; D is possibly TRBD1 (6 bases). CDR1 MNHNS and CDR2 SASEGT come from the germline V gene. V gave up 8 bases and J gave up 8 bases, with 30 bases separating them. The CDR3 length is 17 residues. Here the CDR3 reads CASERQRGGTMNMEAFF. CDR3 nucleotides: TGTGCCAGCGAGAGACAGAGGGGGGGGACCATGAACATGGAAGCTTTCTTT.

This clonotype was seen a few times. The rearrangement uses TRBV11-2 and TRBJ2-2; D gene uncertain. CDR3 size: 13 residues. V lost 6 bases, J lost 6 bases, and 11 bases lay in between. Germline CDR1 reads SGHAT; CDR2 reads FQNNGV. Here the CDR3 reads CASRSLVSGELFF. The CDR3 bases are TGTGCCAGCAGGTCACTTGTATCCGGGGAGCTGTTTTTT.

The CDR3 nucleotides read TGTGCCAGCAGCCCCATGAACCCCAGGAATTCACCCCTCCACTTT. The encoded protein is CASSPMNPRNSPLHF. The chain is built from TRBV3-1 and TRBJ1-6; D not resolved. Germline CDR1 LGHDT, CDR2 YNNKEL (reference sequence). Trimming removed 4 bases from V and 7 bases from J, with 14 bases in between. This CDR3 contains 15 residues.

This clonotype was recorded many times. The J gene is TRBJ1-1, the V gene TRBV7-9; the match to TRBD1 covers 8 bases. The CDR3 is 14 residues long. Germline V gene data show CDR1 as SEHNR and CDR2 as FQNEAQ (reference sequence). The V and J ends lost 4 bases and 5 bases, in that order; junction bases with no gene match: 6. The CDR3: CASSSDRGLTEAFF. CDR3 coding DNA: TGTGCCAGCAGCTCAGACAGGGGATTAACTGAAGCTTTCTTT.

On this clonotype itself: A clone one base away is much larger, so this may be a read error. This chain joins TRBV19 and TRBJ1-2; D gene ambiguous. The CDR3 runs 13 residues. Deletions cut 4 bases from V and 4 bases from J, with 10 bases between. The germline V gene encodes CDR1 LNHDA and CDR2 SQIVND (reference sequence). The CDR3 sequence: CASSSETPYGYTF. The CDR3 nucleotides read TGTGCCAGTAGTAGTGAGACACCCTATGGCTACACCTTC.

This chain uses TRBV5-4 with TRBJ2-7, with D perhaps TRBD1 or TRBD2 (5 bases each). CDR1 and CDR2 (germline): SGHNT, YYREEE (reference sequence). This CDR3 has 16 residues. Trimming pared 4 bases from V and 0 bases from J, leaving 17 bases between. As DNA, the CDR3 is TGTGCCAGCAGCCGCACCGGGACCGAGAGCTCCTACGAGCAGTACTTC. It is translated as CASSRTGTESSYEQYF.

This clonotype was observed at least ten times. The CDR3 DNA follows: TGTGCCTACGAACTAATGAGTGACGGTAATTCACCCCTCCACTTT. Translation: CAYELMSDGNSPLHF. The chain recombines TRBV7-9 with TRBJ1-6; D is undetermined. Germline V gene sequence: CDR1 SEHNR, CDR2 FQNEAQ (reference sequence). V dropped 11 bases and J dropped 6 bases, with 20 bases sitting between them. CDR3 length: 15 residues.

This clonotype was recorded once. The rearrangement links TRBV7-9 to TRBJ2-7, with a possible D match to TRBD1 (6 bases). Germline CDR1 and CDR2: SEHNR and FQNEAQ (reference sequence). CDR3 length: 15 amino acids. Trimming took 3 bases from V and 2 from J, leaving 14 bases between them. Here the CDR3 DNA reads TGTGCCAGCAGCTTCCGGGACAAGGGAACCTACGAGCAGTACTTC. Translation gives CASSFRDKGTYEQYF. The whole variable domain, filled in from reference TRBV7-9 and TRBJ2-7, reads DTGVSQNPRHKITKRGQNVTFRCDPISEHNRLYWYRQTLGQGPEFLTYFQNEAQLEKSRLLSDRFSAERPKGSFSTLEIQRTEQGDSAMYLCASSFRDKGTYEQYFGPGTRLTVT.

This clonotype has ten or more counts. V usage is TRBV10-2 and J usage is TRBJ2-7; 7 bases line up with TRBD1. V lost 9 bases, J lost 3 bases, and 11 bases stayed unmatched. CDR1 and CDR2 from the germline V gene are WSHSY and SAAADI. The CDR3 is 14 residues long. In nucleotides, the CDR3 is TGCGCCAGTGTTCAGGGGGATTCCTACTACGAGCAGTACTTC. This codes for CASVQGDSYYEQYF.

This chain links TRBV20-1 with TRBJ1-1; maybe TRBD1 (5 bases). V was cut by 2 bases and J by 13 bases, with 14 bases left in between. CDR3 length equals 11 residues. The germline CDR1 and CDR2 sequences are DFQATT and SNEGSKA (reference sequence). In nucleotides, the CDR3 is TGCAGTGCTAGATGGGCAGGGAAGGTTTTCTTT. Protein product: CSARWAGKVFF.

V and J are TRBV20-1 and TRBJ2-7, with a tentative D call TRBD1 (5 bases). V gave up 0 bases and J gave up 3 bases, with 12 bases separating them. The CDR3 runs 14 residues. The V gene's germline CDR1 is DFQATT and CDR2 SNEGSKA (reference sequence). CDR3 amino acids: CSARDIRDSYEQYF. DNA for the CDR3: TGCAGTGCTAGAGATATCCGAGACAGCTACGAGCAGTACTTC.

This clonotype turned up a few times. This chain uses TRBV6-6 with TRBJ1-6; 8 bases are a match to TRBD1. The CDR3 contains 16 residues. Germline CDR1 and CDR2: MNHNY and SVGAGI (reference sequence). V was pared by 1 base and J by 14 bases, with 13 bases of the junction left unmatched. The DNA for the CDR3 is TGTGCCAGCAGTTACTTTGGGACAGGCCAACCCCCTGCCCTCCACTTT. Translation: CASSYFGTGQPPALHF.

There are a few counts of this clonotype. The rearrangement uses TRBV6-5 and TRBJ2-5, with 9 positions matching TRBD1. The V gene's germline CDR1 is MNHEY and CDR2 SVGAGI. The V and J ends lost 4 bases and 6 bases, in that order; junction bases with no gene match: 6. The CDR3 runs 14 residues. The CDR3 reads CASSFTGGWKTQYF. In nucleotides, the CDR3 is TGTGCCAGCAGTTTCACAGGGGGCTGGAAGACCCAGTACTTC.

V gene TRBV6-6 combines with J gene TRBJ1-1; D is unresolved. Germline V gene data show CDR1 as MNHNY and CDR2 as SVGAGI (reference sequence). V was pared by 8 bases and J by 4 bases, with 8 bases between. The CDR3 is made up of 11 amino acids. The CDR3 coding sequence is TGTGCCAGCCAGGATTTCACTGAAGCTTTCTTT. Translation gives CASQDFTEAFF.